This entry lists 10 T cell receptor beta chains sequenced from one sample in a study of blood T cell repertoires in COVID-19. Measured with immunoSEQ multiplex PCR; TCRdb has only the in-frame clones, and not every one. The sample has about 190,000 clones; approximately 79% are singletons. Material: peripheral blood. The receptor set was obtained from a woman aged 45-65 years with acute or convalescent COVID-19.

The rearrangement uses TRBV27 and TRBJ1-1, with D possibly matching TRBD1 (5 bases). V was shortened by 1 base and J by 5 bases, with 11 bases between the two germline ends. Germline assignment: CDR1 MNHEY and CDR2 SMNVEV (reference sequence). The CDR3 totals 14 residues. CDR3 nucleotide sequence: TGTGCCAGCAGTTTATACGGGGGTCGAACTGAAGCTTTCTTT. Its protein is CASSLYGGRTEAFF.

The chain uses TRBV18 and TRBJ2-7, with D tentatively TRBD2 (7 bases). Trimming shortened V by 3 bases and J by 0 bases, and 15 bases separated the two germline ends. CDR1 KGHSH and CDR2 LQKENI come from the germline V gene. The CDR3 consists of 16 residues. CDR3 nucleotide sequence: TGTGCCAGCTCACCCCCCGACGGGGGGCCCTCCTACGAGCAGTACTTC. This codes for CASSPPDGGPSYEQYF.

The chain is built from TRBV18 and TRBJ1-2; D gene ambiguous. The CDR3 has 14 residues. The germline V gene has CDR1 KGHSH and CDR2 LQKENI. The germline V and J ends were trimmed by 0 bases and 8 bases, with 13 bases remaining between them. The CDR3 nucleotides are TGTGCCAGCTCACCACCGTCGGGGTTGCGGGGCTACACCTTC. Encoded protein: CASSPPSGLRGYTF.

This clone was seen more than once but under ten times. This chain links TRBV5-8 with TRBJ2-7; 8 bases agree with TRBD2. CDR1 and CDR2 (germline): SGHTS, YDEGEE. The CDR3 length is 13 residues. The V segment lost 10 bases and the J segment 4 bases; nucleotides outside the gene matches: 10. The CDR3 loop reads CAASGRSSYEQYF. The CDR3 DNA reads TGTGCCGCAAGCGGGAGATCCTCGTACGAGCAGTACTTC. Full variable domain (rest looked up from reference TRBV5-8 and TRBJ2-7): EAGVTQSPTHLIKTRGQQATLRCSPISGHTSVYWYQQALGLGLQFLLWYDEGEERNRGNFPPRFSGRQFPNYSSELNVNALELEDSALYLCAASGRSSYEQYFGPGTRLTVT.

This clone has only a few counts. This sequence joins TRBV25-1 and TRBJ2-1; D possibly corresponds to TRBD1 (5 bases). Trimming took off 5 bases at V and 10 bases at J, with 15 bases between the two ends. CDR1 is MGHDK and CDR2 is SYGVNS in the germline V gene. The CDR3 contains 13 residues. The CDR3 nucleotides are TGTGCCAGCAGTTTCCGGGCCCCAGGGGAGCAGTTCTTC. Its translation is CASSFRAPGEQFF.

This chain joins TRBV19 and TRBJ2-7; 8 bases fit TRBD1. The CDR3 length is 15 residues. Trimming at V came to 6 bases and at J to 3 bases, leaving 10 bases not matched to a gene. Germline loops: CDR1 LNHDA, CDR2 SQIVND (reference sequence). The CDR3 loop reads CASRGSRQGNYEQYF. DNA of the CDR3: TGTGCCAGTAGAGGTTCCCGACAGGGGAACTACGAGCAGTACTTC.

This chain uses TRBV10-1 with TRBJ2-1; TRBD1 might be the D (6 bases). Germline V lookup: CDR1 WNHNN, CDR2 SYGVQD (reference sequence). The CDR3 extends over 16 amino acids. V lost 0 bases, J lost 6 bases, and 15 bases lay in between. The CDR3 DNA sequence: TGCGCCAGCAGTGAGTCGGGACAAAGGTCGCGCAATGAGCAGTTCTTC. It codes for CASSESGQRSRNEQFF.

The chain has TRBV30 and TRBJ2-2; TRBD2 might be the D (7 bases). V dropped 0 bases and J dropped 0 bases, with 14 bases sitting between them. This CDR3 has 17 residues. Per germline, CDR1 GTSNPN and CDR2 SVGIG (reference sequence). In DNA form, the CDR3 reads TGTGCCTGGAGTGTATTTCGGGGGGCCACGAACACCGGGGAGCTGTTTTTT. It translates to CAWSVFRGATNTGELFF.

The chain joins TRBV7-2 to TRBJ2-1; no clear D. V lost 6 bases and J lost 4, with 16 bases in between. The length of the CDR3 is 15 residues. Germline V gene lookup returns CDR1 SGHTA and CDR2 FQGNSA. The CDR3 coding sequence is TGTGCCAGCAGTTCACAAACAGCCTGGTACAATGAGCAGTTCTTC. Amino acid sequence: CASSSQTAWYNEQFF.

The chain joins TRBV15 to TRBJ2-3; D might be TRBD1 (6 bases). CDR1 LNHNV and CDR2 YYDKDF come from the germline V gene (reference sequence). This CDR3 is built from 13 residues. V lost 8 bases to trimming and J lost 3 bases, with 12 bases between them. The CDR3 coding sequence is TGTGCCACCGGGACAATCAGAACAGATACGCAGTATTTT. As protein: CATGTIRTDTQYF.